Shown below are 26 T cell receptor beta chains from a single sample sequenced in a study of T cell clonality in common variable immunodeficiency. The study's findings and limits: In common variable immunodeficiency, TCR beta chains reportedly carried fewer deletions and N-nucleotide insertions.

Assay used: immunoSEQ multiplex PCR; TCRdb lists only in-frame clones, some missing. The sample contains 25,000 to 30,000 clones, none occurring once; around 30% lies in the top ten. These receptors lack a known antigen. Sequencing was carried out using peripheral blood mononuclear cells. The receptors shown here come from a human donor with common variable immunodeficiency.

This clone was seen at least ten times. The CDR3 extends 3 residues past the end of the read, so its final part is completed from the germline J gene. The chain joins TRBV20-1 to TRBJ2-5; possibly TRBD1 for D (5 bases). The CDR3 is 14 residues long. V lost 1 base, J lost 2 bases, and 11 bases lay in between. Germline V gene lookup returns CDR1 DFQATT and CDR2 SNEGSKA (reference sequence). The CDR3 sequence is CSARAQGWQETQYF. The part of the CDR3 DNA that was read is TGCAGTGCTAGAGCCCAGGGCTGGCAAGAGACC.

Concerning this clone itself: The read comes to an end 3 residues before the CDR3 does, leaving the germline J gene to fill in the end. The chain has TRBV18 and TRBJ1-3; TRBD1 agrees at 8 bases. V lost 4 bases and J lost 3; bases outside the gene matches: 17. The CDR3 runs 19 residues. The germline V gene encodes CDR1 KGHSH and CDR2 LQKENI. CDR3 sequence reads: CASSRTDRERHSRGNTIYF. CDR3 bases read: TGTGCCAGCTCACGAACGGACAGGGAAAGGCACTCTCGTGGAAACACC.

There are a few counts of this clone. The read ends 3 residues early relative to the CDR3; the germline J gene fills the gap. V gene TRBV6-2 or TRBV6-3 combines with J gene TRBJ1-2; 7 bases align to TRBD1. CDR1 is MNHEY and CDR2 is SVGEGT in the germline V gene. This CDR3 is 17 amino acids long. V lost 1 base and J lost 3; bases outside the gene matches: 11. This CDR3 is CASSYYSTLGTDYGYTF. Incomplete CDR3 DNA: TGTGCCAGCAGTTACTACTCCACGCTTGGGACAGACTATGGC.

This clone was detected ten times or more. The observed sequence ends 3 residues before the CDR3 terminus, with the missing tail filled in from the germline J gene. This chain joins TRBV20-1 and TRBJ2-2; tentatively, D is TRBD1 (5 bases). Per germline, CDR1 DFQATT and CDR2 SNEGSKA (reference sequence). V was pared by 0 bases and J by 1 base, with 12 bases between. CDR3 length: 16 residues. CDR3 amino acids: CSARDLVQGNTGELFF. Partial CDR3 DNA: TGCAGTGCTAGAGATCTAGTCCAGGGGAACACCGGGGAG.

This clone was detected many times. The CDR3 is cut off 3 residues early in the read; its end comes from the germline J gene. The rearrangement links TRBV29-1 to TRBJ2-7; 11 bases fit TRBD2. Germline V gives CDR1 SQVTM, CDR2 ANQGSEA. The CDR3 totals 12 residues. Germline trimming cut 6 bases from V and 6 bases from J; bases unmatched to any gene: 4. Partial CDR3 DNA: TGCAGCGTCCTCGGGACTAGCGGCGAG. It is translated as CSVLGTSGE. The full CDR3 protein is CSVLGTSGEQYF.

This clone was observed a few times. From the germline J gene comes the end of the CDR3, since the read stops 3 residues before it. J is TRBJ2-5 and V is TRBV6-1, with D hard to call. The germline V and J ends were trimmed by 3 bases and 0 bases, with 11 bases remaining between them. CDR1 and CDR2 from the germline V gene are MNHNS and SASEGT. This CDR3 spans 15 amino acids. Partial CDR3 DNA: TGTGCCAGCAGTGAGCTCCTCGGTTACCAAGAGACC. Protein: CASSELLGYQET. The CDR3 as a whole reads CASSELLGYQETQYF.

A word on this clone: The read gets to within 3 residues of the CDR3 end, and the germline J gene fills in the rest. This chain connects TRBV7-9 to TRBJ2-5; 9 nucleotides align to TRBD1. After removal of 5 bases from V and 4 bases from J, the junction contained 8 bases not matched to a gene. The length of the CDR3 is 15 residues. Per germline, CDR1 SEHNR and CDR2 FQNEAQ (reference sequence). CDR3 protein: CASSPTGGMAETQYF. CDR3 DNA, as far as it was read: TGTGCCAGCAGCCCGACAGGGGGGATGGCAGAGACC.

Worth noting for this clone: The CDR3 end falls 3 residues outside the read, so it is completed with the germline J gene. This chain joins TRBV6-1 and TRBJ1-6, with 7 bases identical to TRBD1. The J segment lost 8 bases and the V segment lost 2 bases, leaving 15 bases of the junction unmatched. The CDR3 length is 18 residues. Germline CDR1 reads MNHNS; CDR2 reads SASEGT. The CDR3 reads CASSETTKGDSNYSPLHF. Partial CDR3 DNA: TGTGCCAGCAGTGAAACCACAAAGGGGGACAGTAATTATTCACCC.

There are a few counts of this clone. The read gets to within 3 residues of the CDR3 end, and the germline J gene fills in the rest. The chain recombines TRBV2 with TRBJ1-6, with D possibly being TRBD1 (5 bases). This CDR3 is built from 14 residues. V dropped 6 bases and J dropped 9 bases, with 15 bases sitting between them. From germline, CDR1 is SNHLY and CDR2 FYNNEI. The CDR3 DNA, read in part, is TGTGCCAGCAGACTACCGCAGGGCCCTTCACCC. Amino acids: CASRLPQGPSP. The whole CDR3 protein reads CASRLPQGPSPLHF.

This clone was detected a few times. The read ends 3 residues shy of where the CDR3 ends; the end is completed using the germline J gene. The genes are TRBV7-2 and TRBJ2-5; tentative D call: TRBD1 (6 bases). This CDR3 has 14 amino acids. The V and J ends lost 5 bases and 3 bases respectively, with 13 bases between them. CDR1 and CDR2 (germline): SGHTA, FQGNSA. The sequenced CDR3 bases are TGTGCCAGCAGCCCGGACAGTAGTAAAGAGACC. This gives the protein CASSPDSSKET. The entire CDR3 is CASSPDSSKETQYF.

There are a few counts of this clone. The read terminates 3 residues before the CDR3 end, so the remaining end is supplied by the germline J gene. The rearrangement links TRBV7-2 to TRBJ1-2, with D perhaps TRBD1 (5 bases). From germline, CDR1 is SGHTA and CDR2 FQGNSA. Trimming removed 5 bases at V and 4 bases at J, with 11 bases between. This CDR3 is 13 amino acids long. CDR3 sequence reads: CASSPRVFYGYTF. CDR3 DNA (partial): TGTGCCAGCAGCCCCAGGGTCTTCTATGGC.

By share, this clone ranks as medium-sized. The read terminates 3 residues ahead of where the CDR3 ends, so the germline J gene completes it. V usage is TRBV5-6 and J usage is TRBJ2-1; TRBD1 matches 10 bases. Germline V CDR1 and CDR2: SGHDT, YYEEEE. After removal of 4 bases from V and 5 bases from J, the junction contained 6 bases not matched to a gene. The CDR3 is made up of 15 amino acids. CDR3 loop: CASSTGQGENNEQFF. The covered CDR3 bases are TGTGCCAGCAGCACCGGACAGGGGGAAAACAATGAG. Based on the CDR3 plus reference TRBV5-6 and TRBJ2-1, the full variable domain is DAGVTQSPTHLIKTRGQQVTLRCSPKSGHDTVSWYQQALGQGPQFIFQYYEEEERQRGNFPDRFSGHQFPNYSSELNVNALLLGDSALYLCASSTGQGENNEQFFGPGTRLTVL.

Sample share makes this clone medium-sized. Read data end 3 residues before the CDR3 end; the end is taken from the germline J gene. The chain recombines TRBV4-1 with TRBJ1-1; D not resolved. Trimming pared 2 bases from V and 2 bases from J, leaving 6 bases between. Germline V gives CDR1 MGHRA, CDR2 YSYEKL. The CDR3 has 13 amino acids. CDR3 sequence reads: CASSQSGNTEAFF. The CDR3 DNA, read in part, is TGCGCCAGCAGCCAATCAGGAAACACTGAA.

This clone was seen only a few times. The CDR3 end lies 3 residues beyond the end of the read and is filled in from the germline J gene. This sequence joins TRBV2 and TRBJ2-5, with D tentatively TRBD1 or TRBD2 (6 bases each). CDR1 is SNHLY, CDR2 FYNNEI, per germline. CDR3 length: 14 residues. The V and J ends lost 8 bases and 5 bases respectively, with 18 bases between them. Partial CDR3 DNA: TGTGCCAGCGGGCTAGGGGGAGGTGGGGAGACC. It translates to CASGLGGGGET. The CDR3, in full, reads CASGLGGGGETQYF. The variable domain in full, completed from reference TRBV2 and TRBJ2-5, reads EPEVTQTPSHQVTQMGQEVILRCVPISNHLYFYWYRQILGQKVEFLVSFYNNEISEKSEIFDDQFSVERPDGSNFTLKIRSTKLEDSAMYFCASGLGGGGETQYFGPGTRLLVL.

This clone was detected only a few times. Read data end 3 residues before the CDR3 end; the end is taken from the germline J gene. The chain carries TRBV18 and TRBJ1-6; 7 bases are shared with TRBD1. CDR3 size: 16 residues. The V and J ends lost 2 bases and 5 bases, in that order; junction bases with no gene match: 6. The germline V gene has CDR1 KGHSH and CDR2 LQKENI. Partial CDR3 DNA: TGTGCCAGCTCACCATACTCCGGGACAGATAATTCACCC. Translated, it gives CASSPYSGTDNSP. The entire CDR3 protein reads CASSPYSGTDNSPLHF.

This clone appeared a few times. The read is 3 residues too short to cover the CDR3 end, so that end is filled in from the germline J gene. V gene TRBV7-9 combines with J gene TRBJ2-3; D remains unclear. Trimming removed 5 bases from V and 2 bases from J, with 5 bases in between. This CDR3 comprises 12 residues. Germline CDR1 and CDR2: SEHNR and FQNEAQ (reference sequence). This chain's CDR3 is CASSPYTDTQYF. The sequenced CDR3 bases are TGTGCCAGCAGCCCCTACACAGATACG.

This clone was found many times. The CDR3 end is not reached by the read, which stops 3 residues before it; the germline J gene fills it in. The chain employs TRBV7-2 and TRBJ2-3, with 10 bases that match TRBD2. With V trimmed by 6 bases and J by 3 bases, 6 bases remained unmatched. The CDR3 contains 15 residues. Germline loops: CDR1 SGHTA, CDR2 FQGNSA. The part of the CDR3 DNA that was read is TGTGCCAGCAGTCCCGATAGCGGGGGGACAGATACG. Its translation is CASSPDSGGTDT. The whole CDR3 region reads CASSPDSGGTDTQYF.

In its sample, this clone was seen a few times. The CDR3 end falls 3 residues outside the read, so it is completed with the germline J gene. V and J are TRBV19 and TRBJ1-3; the D gene is possibly TRBD1 (5 bases). CDR1 and CDR2 (germline): LNHDA, SQIVND (reference sequence). V gave up 5 bases and J gave up 4 bases, with 9 bases separating them. The CDR3 spans 13 residues. The chain's CDR3 is CASSSTAGNTIYF. The sequenced part of the CDR3 DNA is TGTGCCAGTAGTTCGACAGCCGGAAACACC.

This clone has just a few counts. Read data end 3 residues before the CDR3 end; the end is taken from the germline J gene. The V call is TRBV7-6, the J call TRBJ2-5; possible D gene TRBD1, 6 bases. Germline V gives CDR1 SGHVS, CDR2 FNYEAQ. This CDR3 contains 14 residues. V dropped 5 bases and J dropped 0 bases, with 10 bases sitting between them. The chain's CDR3 is CASSQQGYQETQYF. CDR3 DNA (partial): TGTGCCAGCAGCCAACAGGGATACCAAGAGACC.

A remark on this clone: Sequencing ends 3 residues short of the CDR3 end; the germline J gene provides the rest. This chain links TRBV7-2 with TRBJ1-3; TRBD1 agrees at 7 bases. Germline CDR1 and CDR2: SGHTA and FQGNSA. Trimming at V came to 3 bases and at J to 0 bases, leaving 2 bases not matched to a gene. This CDR3 comprises 15 residues. CDR3 DNA (partial): TGTGCCAGCAGCTTTACAGGGGACTCTGGAAACACC. Amino acid sequence: CASSFTGDSGNT. The entire CDR3 protein is CASSFTGDSGNTIYF.

On this clone: The CDR3 end is not reached by the read, which stops 3 residues before it; the germline J gene fills it in. The rearrangement joins TRBV7-9 to TRBJ2-7; D is ambiguous. Germline V gene data show CDR1 as SEHNR and CDR2 as FQNEAQ (reference sequence). The CDR3 covers 11 residues. Trimming took 4 bases from V and 4 from J, leaving 5 bases between them. CDR3 sequence: CASSSTYEQYF. CDR3 DNA, as far as it was read: TGTGCCAGCAGCTCCACTTACGAG. Filled out from reference TRBV7-9 and TRBJ2-7, the complete variable domain reads DTGVSQNPRHKITKRGQNVTFRCDPISEHNRLYWYRQTLGQGPEFLTYFQNEAQLEKSRLLSDRFSAERPKGSFSTLEIQRTEQGDSAMYLCASSSTYEQYFGPGTRLTVT.

In its sample, this clone was seen many times. The read ends 3 residues before the CDR3 terminus; that terminus is restored from the germline J gene. The chain has TRBV7-2 and TRBJ1-1, with 9 bases fitting TRBD1. The CDR3 covers 13 residues. Per the germline V gene, CDR1 is SGHTA and CDR2 is FQGNSA. CDR3 protein: CASSRDREFQAFF. The covered CDR3 bases are TGTGCCAGCAGCCGGGACAGGGAGTTCCAA. The entire variable domain, with the rest obtained from reference TRBV7-2 and TRBJ1-1, is as follows: GAGVSQSPSNKVTEKGKDVELRCDPISGHTALYWYRQSLGQGLEFLIYFQGNSAPDKSGLPSDRFSAERTGGSVSTLTIQRTQQEDSAVYLCASSRDREFQAFFGQGTRLTVV.

Worth noting for this clone: The DNA ends 3 residues before the CDR3 does, and the rest of the CDR3 is filled in from the germline J gene. The J gene is TRBJ2-5, the V gene TRBV29-1, with D maybe TRBD1 (5 bases). V shed 4 bases and J shed 4 bases, with 10 bases lying between them. Germline CDR1 is SQVTM and CDR2 is ANQGSEA. The CDR3 runs to 12 residues. The CDR3 spells CSVVDRGETQYF. The CDR3 bases that were read are TGCAGCGTTGTCGATAGGGGAGAGACC.

This clone was found many times. This CDR3 reads CSVTGGQGTEAFF. Incomplete CDR3 DNA: TGCAGCGTCACGGGGGGGCAGGGCACTGAA. This chain uses TRBV29-1 with TRBJ1-1; tentatively, D is TRBD1 (6 bases). The read comes to an end 3 residues before the CDR3 does, leaving the germline J gene to fill in the end. The ends were cut back, 6 bases at V and 4 bases at J, with 15 bases in the middle. This CDR3 region has 13 residues. CDR1 is SQVTM and CDR2 is ANQGSEA in the germline V gene. Full variable domain (outside the CDR3, taken from reference TRBV29-1 and TRBJ1-1): SAVISQKPSRDICQRGTSLTIQCQVDSQVTMMFWYRQQPGQSLTLIATANQGSEATYESGFVIDKFPISRPNLTFSTLTVSNMSPEDSSIYLCSVTGGQGTEAFFGQGTRLTVV.

This clone has just a few counts. Relative to the germline gene, one junction end is altered; a read error may explain this. The read stops 3 residues short of the end of the CDR3; the missing end is completed from the germline J gene. The V and J genes are TRBV6-2 or TRBV6-3 and TRBJ2-2, with 7 bases identical to TRBD1. The CDR3 sequence is 15 residues long. The germline CDR1 and CDR2 sequences are MNHEY and SVGEGT. Partial CDR3 DNA: TGTGCCAGCAGTTACGGGACAGTGAACGCCGGGGAG. It yields the protein CASSYGTVNAGE. In full, the CDR3 reads CASSYGTVNAGELFF.

As for this clone: The read stops 3 residues short of the end of the CDR3; the missing end is completed from the germline J gene. This rearrangement joins TRBV7-3 to TRBJ1-6; TRBD1 matches 7 bases. The V gene end was trimmed by 2 bases and the J gene end by 10 bases; junction bases not matched to a gene: 11. The CDR3 length is 16 residues. Germline loops: CDR1 SGHTA, CDR2 FQGTGA. CDR3 amino acids: CASSLYYRGGESPLHF. The CDR3 bases that were read are TGTGCCAGCAGCTTATATTACAGGGGTGGTGAGTCACCC.